The TCR beta chain under discussion was sequenced for a study of T cell repertoires in cytomegalovirus infection. Study in general: CMV infection and matching HLA type were both indicated by public TCR beta signatures. Study outcomes and limitations: HLA-C-restricted CMV clonotypes gave the most frequent clonotype in two of eight donors. Cumulative frequency (of public TCR beta family members) identified carriers of CMV plus the relevant HLA.

TCRdb fed the reads into MiXCR, producing one record per CDR3 protein. Altogether over 200,000 distinct CDR3 sequences are present, roughly 13% being singletons, with the ten largest covering about 8.7%. The CDR3 contains 15 residues. CDR1 and CDR2 (germline): SQVTM, ANQGSEA. The V segment lost 4 bases and the J segment 7 bases; nucleotides outside the gene matches: 7. As to this clonotype: Its antigen is unidentified.

The chain employs TRBV29-1 and TRBJ2-2; 12 bases align to TRBD1. The sequencing sample was made of PBMCs. The receptor was isolated from a human donor in good health (CMV status not recorded). Some clones in this sample may be carry-over from other donors' samples. The CDR3 protein is CSVVGTGGRYGELFF. The CDR3 DNA is TGCAGCGTTGTCGGGACAGGGGGCCGATACGGGGAGCTGTTTTTT.